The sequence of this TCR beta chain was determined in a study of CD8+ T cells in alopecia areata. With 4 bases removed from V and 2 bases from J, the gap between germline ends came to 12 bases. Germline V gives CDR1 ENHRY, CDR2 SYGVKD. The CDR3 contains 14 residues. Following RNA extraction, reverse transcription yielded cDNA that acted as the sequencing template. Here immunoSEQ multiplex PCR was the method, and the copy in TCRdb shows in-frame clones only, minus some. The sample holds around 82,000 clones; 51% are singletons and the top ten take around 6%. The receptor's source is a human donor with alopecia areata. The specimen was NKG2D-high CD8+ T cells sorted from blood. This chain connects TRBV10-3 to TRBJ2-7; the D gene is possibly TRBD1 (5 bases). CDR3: CAISAHSTAYEQYF. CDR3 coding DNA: TGTGCCATCAGTGCCCACTCGACAGCCTACGAGCAGTACTTC.